The sequence of this T cell receptor (beta chain) was determined in a study of T-cell reconstitution after alpha-beta-depleted transplantation in children. The V gene's germline CDR1 is SQVTM and CDR2 ANQGSEA. The CDR3 loop spans 12 amino acids. V lost 2 bases, J lost 6 bases, and 7 bases lay in between. Library preparation (for TCRbeta) was performed with unique molecular identifiers. TCRdb re-analysed the PCR reads in MiXCR, keeping a single row per CDR3 protein. This sample has 490,000 or so distinct CDR3 sequences, with approximately 13% found just once. This chain joins TRBV29-1 and TRBJ2-2; no definite D call. Sample: PBMCs from the stem cell graft donor, taken from the stem cell graft. This TCR came from a human donor who donated a stem cell graft to a child with combined immunodeficiency. CDR3 sequence: CSVESNAGELFF. Written as DNA, the CDR3 is TGCAGCGTTGAATCGAATGCCGGGGAGCTGTTTTTT.